The T cell receptor beta chain under discussion was sequenced for a study of human T cells and chemical hapten exposure. Looking at the study overall: The patients, most of them female, presented with alopecia areata, totalis or universalis.

There are 15 residues in the CDR3. The V gene's germline CDR1 is SNHLY and CDR2 FYNNEI. V dropped 6 bases and J dropped 6; count of bases not matched to a gene: 4. Via MiXCR, TCRdb re-called the RACE reads, giving one row per CDR3 protein. This table holds fewer than 85,000 distinct CDR3 sequences, 10% found once. This clonotype showed up many times. The time point denotes: patch test 2, 6 weeks after DPC sensitization. As for treatment: therapeutic diphenylcyclopropenone sensitization with weekly scalp DPC. The source of this sequence is a woman aged 25 to 45 with alopecia areata. Some clones in this sample may be carry-over from other donors' samples. The sequencing here drew on whole blood, taken in connection with sensitization to the hapten diphenylcyclopropenone (DPC). The chain is built from TRBV2 and TRBJ2-1; 14 bases line up with TRBD2. DNA for the CDR3: TGTGCCAGCAGAGCCGGGACTAGCGGGAGCAATGAGCAGTTCTTC. This encodes CASRAGTSGSNEQFF.